The present TCR beta chain was sequenced within a study of shared clonotypes between healthy human individuals. Selected positively for CCR7 and CD45RO-negative, naive CD8 cells excluded terminally differentiated effector memory CD45RA+ cells. The run depth of the assay was deep. This table comes from immunoSEQ multiplex PCR, and its TCRdb copy is limited to in-frame clones, with some not included. The sample yields about 750,000 clones, 90% to 95% seen once. The junction had 7 bases not matched to a gene; V was cut back by 5 bases and J by 3 bases. The CDR3 spans 14 residues. The germline V gene has CDR1 MNHNS and CDR2 SASEGT.

Material: naive CD8+ T cells sorted from blood. The clonotype was recovered from a young man in good health. The chain has TRBV6-1 and TRBJ2-7; 7 nucleotides align to TRBD2. The CDR3 here is CASSQIAGNYEQYF. The CDR3 DNA sequence: TGTGCCAGCAGTCAAATAGCGGGTAACTACGAGCAGTACTTC.